This is a list of T cell receptor beta chains from one sample in a study of T-cell reconstitution after alpha-beta-depleted transplantation in children. Via MiXCR, TCRdb re-called the PCR reads, giving one row per CDR3 protein. The sample comprises hundreds of thousands of distinct CDR3 sequences, around 15% of which are singletons, and 25% to 35% rests with the top ten. The input for sequencing was PBMCs, mostly from graft donor cells, taken 360 days after TCRalphabeta/CD19-depleted stem cell transplant. The receptor set was obtained from a boy younger than two who had a stem cell transplant for Wiskott-Aldrich syndrome, so the T cells may come from the graft donor. Each CDR3 is given with its conserved first and last residue. A D gene is named only where the DNA matches it firmly. Size values are once, few and many counts, or a class for expanded clones, and some rows have none.

J,V,size,D,CDR3,DNA
TRBJ1-1,TRBV18,.,.,CASSRDWGTEAFF,TGTGCCAGCTCACGGGACTGGGGCACTGAAGCTTTCTTT
TRBJ2-7,TRBV13,.,TRBD1,CAILPGQNYEQYF,TGTGCCATTCTACCGGGACAGAACTACGAGCAGTACTTC
TRBJ1-1,TRBV29-1,few,.,CSVLTGGNTEAFF,TGCAGCGTTCTGACAGGAGGGAACACTGAAGCTTTCTTT
TRBJ2-2,TRBV5-6,.,TRBD2,CASSPGTSGRHTGELFF,TGTGCCAGCAGCCCCGGGACTAGCGGGAGACACACCGGGGAGCTGTTTTTT
TRBJ2-7,TRBV18,.,TRBD2,CASSPKTSGRSYEQYF,TGTGCCAGCTCACCAAAGACTAGCGGGAGATCCTACGAGCAGTACTTC
TRBJ2-7,TRBV28,.,.,CASSSVMRGYEQYF,TGTGCCAGCAGTTCTGTGATGAGGGGCTACGAGCAGTACTTC
TRBJ2-1,TRBV5-1,.,TRBD2,CASSLGTSEFF,TGCGCCAGCAGCTTGGGGACTAGCGAGTTCTTC
TRBJ2-5,TRBV7-6,.,.,CASSRTPYQETQYF,TGTGCCAGCAGCCGCACACCGTACCAAGAGACCCAGTACTTC
TRBJ2-7,TRBV5-1,.,TRBD1,CASSFGGQGVNEQYF,TGCGCCAGCAGCTTCGGGGGACAGGGGGTGAACGAGCAGTACTTC
TRBJ1-1,TRBV4-1,.,.,CASSQPRGEAFF,TGCGCCAGCAGCCAACCTAGAGGAGAAGCTTTCTTT
TRBJ2-5,TRBV5-1,.,.,CASSLAVSHQETQYF,TGCGCCAGCAGCTTGGCCGTCAGTCACCAAGAGACCCAGTACTTC
TRBJ2-1,TRBV5-1,.,TRBD1,CASSLRSGQGFHEQFF,TGCGCCAGCAGCTTGAGGTCGGGACAGGGTTTTCATGAGCAGTTCTTC
TRBJ2-7,TRBV29-1,few,TRBD1,CSATGGAPYEQYF,TGCAGCGCTACAGGGGGCGCCCCCTACGAGCAGTACTTC
TRBJ2-5,TRBV11-2,.,.,CASSLKGTIVIRETQYF,TGTGCCAGCAGCCTCAAGGGGACGATAGTGATCCGAGAGACCCAGTACTTC
TRBJ1-4,TRBV7-9,few,TRBD1,CASSLKTGSGNEKLFF,TGTGCCAGCAGCCTAAAGACAGGGTCGGGTAATGAAAAACTGTTTTTT
TRBJ1-1,TRBV5-1,.,.,CASSLRTWNTEAFF,TGCGCCAGCAGCTTGCGGACATGGAACACTGAAGCTTTCTTT
TRBJ2-7,TRBV5-1,.,.,CASRFVGSSYEQYF,TGCGCCAGCAGATTCGTAGGAAGCTCCTACGAGCAGTACTTC
TRBJ2-3,TRBV20-1,few,TRBD2,CRPGLAPTTDTQYF,TGCAGGCCGGGACTAGCACCCACCACAGATACGCAGTATTTT
TRBJ1-1,TRBV12-3/TRBV12-4,.,.,CASSEMAGTTEAFF,TGTGCCAGCAGCGAGATGGCAGGGACAACTGAAGCTTTCTTT
TRBJ2-1,TRBV27,few,TRBD2,CASSLNREGLQSEQFF,TGTGCCAGCAGTTTAAATCGGGAGGGCCTACAAAGTGAGCAGTTCTTC
TRBJ2-7,TRBV18,few,.,CASSPRGPPYEQYF,TGTGCCAGCTCACCACGCGGACCTCCCTACGAGCAGTACTTC
TRBJ2-2,TRBV24-1,.,.,CATRSGQTNTGELFF,TGTGCCACCCGGTCAGGACAGACCAACACCGGGGAGCTGTTTTTT
TRBJ2-5,TRBV20-1,.,.,CSASLEAQYF,TGCAGTGCTAGTCTGGAGGCCCAGTACTTC
TRBJ1-6,TRBV10-3,few,.,CAISESLRGISSPLHF,TGTGCCATCAGTGAGTCGTTAAGGGGCATTTCATCACCCCTCCACTTT
TRBJ2-5,TRBV4-1,few,TRBD1,CASSQAQGAWRYQETQYF,TGCGCCAGCAGCCAAGCGCAGGGGGCTTGGAGGTACCAAGAGACCCAGTACTTC
TRBJ2-7,TRBV7-9,.,.,CASSFLRGKGGYEQYF,TGTGCCAGCAGCTTCCTTCGCGGGAAAGGGGGGTACGAGCAGTACTTC
TRBJ2-5,TRBV7-2,.,TRBD2,CASSLGLAGGSGKTQYF,TGTGCCAGCAGCTTAGGACTAGCGGGGGGTTCCGGGAAGACCCAGTACTTC
TRBJ2-2,TRBV6-5,.,TRBD1,CASSSRTGRTGELFF,TGTGCCAGCAGTTCCCGGACAGGGAGAACCGGGGAGCTGTTTTTT
TRBJ2-3,TRBV7-9,few,.,CASSFTGITDTQYF,TGTGCCAGCAGCTTTACGGGGATCACAGATACGCAGTATTTT
TRBJ1-1,TRBV6-5,.,.,CASSYGGTLRANTEAFF,TGTGCCAGCAGTTACGGGGGGACCTTGCGGGCGAACACTGAAGCTTTCTTT
TRBJ2-7,TRBV7-2,many,TRBD1,CASSRQGYEQYF,TGTGCCAGCAGTAGACAGGGTTACGAGCAGTACTTC
TRBJ2-3,TRBV20-1,few,.,CSASTDTDTQYF,TGCAGTGCTAGTACGGACACAGATACGCAGTATTTT
TRBJ2-5,TRBV12-3/TRBV12-4,few,TRBD1,CASSLGTGLGETQYF,TGTGCCAGCAGTTTAGGGACAGGGCTGGGGGAGACCCAGTACTTC
TRBJ2-3,TRBV24-1,few,TRBD2,CATSDFNSGRTDTQYF,TGTGCCACCAGTGATTTTAATAGCGGGAGGACAGATACGCAGTATTTT
TRBJ2-3,TRBV20-1,.,.,CSARDNERWQDTQYF,TGCAGTGCTAGAGATAATGAGCGGTGGCAAGATACGCAGTATTTT
TRBJ2-1,TRBV29-1,.,TRBD2,CSVPGLAGRNEQFF,TGCAGCGTTCCTGGACTAGCGGGAAGGAATGAGCAGTTCTTC
TRBJ2-1,TRBV30,few,TRBD2,CAWRGGPGTSGRAYNEQFF,TGTGCCTGGAGAGGTGGCCCCGGGACTAGCGGGAGAGCCTACAATGAGCAGTTCTTC
TRBJ2-7,TRBV10-1,.,.,CASSDETGTSSYEQYF,TGCGCCAGCAGTGACGAGACGGGAACCAGCTCCTACGAGCAGTACTTC